The T cell receptor beta chain described here comes from a study of cytomegalovirus exposure and HLA in healthy donors. In this sample, this clone turned up a few times. The PCR was carried out with 60 Vbeta primers and 13 Jbeta primers. Sequencing was performed with immunoSEQ multiplex PCR; in TCRdb, only in-frame clones are kept and a portion is missing. This sample has approximately 160,000 clones, with 68% found just once. CDR1 is LGHNA, CDR2 YNFKEQ, per germline. Trimming cost V 1 base and J 3 bases, with 14 bases left between them. This CDR3 region has 16 residues. This TCR came from a man aged 50 or older in good health and CMV-seronegative. The chain links TRBV4-2 to TRBJ2-3, with D perhaps TRBD2 (6 bases). Sequencing used PBMCs. For the CDR3, the DNA is TGTGCCAGCAGCCAAGTTTGGGGGGTAAAGACAGATACGCAGTATTTT. Its translation is CASSQVWGVKTDTQYF.